Following are 30 T cell receptor beta chains from one sample sequenced in a study of T-cell reconstitution after alpha-beta-depleted transplantation in children. TCRbeta library preparation incorporated unique molecular identifiers. Via MiXCR, TCRdb re-called the PCR reads, giving one row per CDR3 protein. The table records fewer than 120,000 distinct CDR3 sequences, 10% of them present only once. The sample here was PBMCs from the stem cell graft donor, taken from the stem cell graft. These receptors all come from a human donor who donated a stem cell graft to a child with acute lymphoblastic leukemia.

In its sample, this clonotype was seen many times. In DNA, the CDR3 is TGTGCCAGCAGCTCACGGGATACGCAGTATTTT. Residues: CASSSRDTQYF. The rearrangement links TRBV7-2 to TRBJ2-3; no clear D gene. The V gene's germline CDR1 is SGHTA and CDR2 FQGNSA. Trimming stripped 4 bases from V and 6 bases from J, with 5 bases between. There are 11 residues in the CDR3.

This clonotype showed up many times. This sequence joins TRBV7-2 and TRBJ2-7; 7 bases line up with TRBD2. Germline loops: CDR1 SGHTA, CDR2 FQGNSA. The CDR3 runs 15 residues. With 1 base clipped from V and 3 bases from J, the junction kept 6 bases outside the gene matches. Here the CDR3 DNA reads TGTGCCAGCAGCTTAGAATCGGAGCGGGGCTACGAGCAGTACTTC. Translating gives CASSLESERGYEQYF.

This clonotype occurred many times. The V gene is TRBV24-1, the J gene TRBJ1-1; D gene unclear. CDR1 is KGHDR, CDR2 SFDVKD, per germline. V dropped 7 bases and J dropped 1 base, with 9 bases sitting between them. The CDR3 runs to 13 residues. For the CDR3, the DNA is TGTGCCACCAGATCCCCAGCGAACACTGAAGCTTTCTTT. Translated, it gives CATRSPANTEAFF.

This clonotype was counted many times. The rearrangement joins TRBV6-5 to TRBJ2-3, with D possibly being TRBD1 or TRBD2 (6 bases each). CDR3 size: 15 residues. The V end lost 2 bases, the J end lost 0 bases, and 9 bases lay between the germline ends. Germline V gene lookup returns CDR1 MNHEY and CDR2 SVGAGI. The CDR3 sequence: CASSYTGASTDTQYF. In DNA form, the CDR3 reads TGTGCCAGCAGTTACACGGGGGCTAGCACAGATACGCAGTATTTT.

The chain carries TRBV24-1 and TRBJ2-3, with D perhaps matching TRBD1 or TRBD2 (5 bases each). The CDR3 has 15 residues. Germline CDR1 and CDR2: KGHDR and SFDVKD. V dropped 3 bases and J dropped 6 bases, with 15 bases sitting between them. CDR3 in amino acids: CATSDPTVGVDTQYF. CDR3 nucleotide sequence: TGTGCCACCAGTGATCCCACGGTGGGGGTCGATACGCAGTATTTT.

There are a few counts of this clonotype. J is TRBJ2-2 and V is TRBV7-6; 7 nucleotides agree with TRBD1. V lost 5 bases and J lost 3; bases outside the gene matches: 6. This CDR3 spans 15 amino acids. Germline V lookup: CDR1 SGHVS, CDR2 FNYEAQ. Here the CDR3 DNA reads TGTGCCAGCAGCCCCCGGACAGGAGACACCGGGGAGCTGTTTTTT. Its translation is CASSPRTGDTGELFF.

The table lists this clonotype with a few counts. The V gene is TRBV3-1, the J gene TRBJ1-5; perhaps TRBD1 as D (6 bases). Germline CDR1 reads LGHDT; CDR2 reads YNNKEL (reference sequence). The germline V and J ends were trimmed by 4 bases and 1 base, with 17 bases remaining between them. The CDR3 sequence is 17 residues long. The CDR3 is CASSPTLGGASNQPQHF. For the CDR3, the DNA is TGTGCCAGCAGCCCCACTTTAGGGGGGGCGAGCAATCAGCCCCAGCATTTT. The full variable domain, its missing parts supplied by reference TRBV3-1 and TRBJ1-5, is DTAVSQTPKYLVTQMGNDKSIKCEQNLGHDTMYWYKQDSKKFLKIMFSYNNKELIINETVPNRFSPKSPDKAHLNLHINSLELGDSAVYFCASSPTLGGASNQPQHFGDGTRLSIL.

This clonotype was detected many times. The V gene is TRBV7-9, the J gene TRBJ2-5; D could derive from TRBD1 or TRBD2 (5 bases each). The CDR3 contains 15 residues. V was clipped by 5 bases and J by 8 bases, with 21 bases between them. Germline lookup yields CDR1 SEHNR and CDR2 FQNEAQ (reference sequence). CDR3: CASSPRLGDRDTQYF. CDR3 DNA sequence: TGTGCCAGCAGCCCCCGTTTGGGGGATCGGGATACCCAGTACTTC.

This clonotype was recorded at least ten times. This chain connects TRBV29-1 to TRBJ1-2; 8 bases align to TRBD1. The CDR3 length is 11 residues. V lost 6 bases to trimming and J lost 7 bases; unmatched junction nucleotides: 4. The germline V gene encodes CDR1 SQVTM and CDR2 ANQGSEA. The CDR3 sequence: CSVWTGLGYTF. As DNA, the CDR3 is TGCAGCGTCTGGACAGGGCTTGGCTACACCTTC.

This chain uses TRBV19 with TRBJ2-5; unclear D gene. V was shortened by 3 bases and J by 4 bases, with 9 bases between the two germline ends. The CDR3 is 13 amino acids. Looked up from germline, CDR1 is LNHDA and CDR2 is SQIVND (reference sequence). The CDR3 DNA follows: TGTGCCAGTAGTATGGGTGTACCAGAGACCCAGTACTTC. Translation: CASSMGVPETQYF.

As regards this clonotype: This clone may be a read error of a much larger clone one base away. V and J are TRBV7-2 and TRBJ2-7; maybe TRBD2 (5 bases). CDR1 is SGHTA, CDR2 FQGNSA, per germline. This CDR3 has 13 residues. DNA of the CDR3: TGTGCCAGCAGCACTCCTAGCTCCTACGGGCAGTACTTC. This gives the protein CASSTPSSYGQYF.

This clonotype was recorded many times. The V call is TRBV4-3, the J call TRBJ1-2; D might be TRBD1 (5 bases). This CDR3 comprises 12 residues. Trimming took 0 bases from V and 7 from J, leaving 6 bases between them. The germline V gene encodes CDR1 LGHNA and CDR2 YSLEER. For the CDR3, the DNA is TGCGCCAGCAGCCAAGATCAGGGTGGCTACACCTTC. Residues: CASSQDQGGYTF.

Regarding this clonotype: One junction end does not reproduce the germline sequence, and a read error may be involved. This chain links TRBV12-3 or TRBV12-4 with TRBJ2-5, with 7 bases fitting TRBD1. The CDR3 has 12 amino acids. Here the CDR3 DNA reads TGTACCAGCAGGGACAGCCTGGAGACCCAGTACTTC. Encoded protein: CTSRDSLETQYF.

This clonotype was seen at least ten times. This chain connects TRBV10-2 to TRBJ2-5, with no clear D. V gave up 8 bases and J gave up 5 bases, with 9 bases separating them. Germline CDR1 reads WSHSY; CDR2 reads SAAADI. The CDR3 runs to 11 residues. The chain's CDR3 is CASGGSETQYF. The CDR3 DNA sequence: TGCGCCAGCGGTGGATCGGAGACCCAGTACTTC.

This clonotype was seen ten or more times. V is TRBV5-6 and J is TRBJ2-7; possibly TRBD2 for D (5 bases). Trimming took off 1 base at V and 5 bases at J, with 10 bases between the two ends. The CDR3 covers 13 residues. The V gene's germline CDR1 is SGHDT and CDR2 YYEEEE. The CDR3 protein is CASSLTGIHEQYF. The CDR3 bases are TGTGCCAGCAGCTTGACCGGGATCCACGAGCAGTACTTC.

This clonotype was recorded at least ten times. The rearrangement links TRBV9 to TRBJ2-7, with D perhaps TRBD1 (5 bases). The CDR3 has 15 amino acids. Germline lookup yields CDR1 SGDLS and CDR2 YYNGEE. The ends were cut back, 0 bases at V and 0 bases at J, with 10 bases in the middle. The CDR3 loop is CASSVDQGRSYEQYF. CDR3 DNA: TGTGCCAGCAGCGTAGATCAGGGCCGCTCCTACGAGCAGTACTTC.

This clonotype was picked up many times. The chain employs TRBV10-2 and TRBJ2-7; a weak D match, TRBD1 (5 bases). The germline CDR1 and CDR2 sequences are WSHSY and SAAADI. V shed 7 bases and J shed 1 base, with 11 bases lying between them. The CDR3 has 13 amino acids. DNA of the CDR3: TGCGCCAGCATCCAGGGATCATCCTACGAGCAGTACTTC. It specifies CASIQGSSYEQYF.

This clonotype was seen many times. V usage is TRBV9 and J usage is TRBJ1-2; D unclear. Germline CDR1 reads SGDLS; CDR2 reads YYNGEE. V lost 4 bases to trimming and J lost 2 bases, with 9 bases between them. The CDR3 sequence is 13 residues long. The DNA of the CDR3 is TGTGCCAGCAGCCCCCTGCGGAACTATGGCTACACCTTC. Amino acid sequence: CASSPLRNYGYTF.

Note on this clonotype: This clone may be a read error of a much larger clone one base away. The genes are TRBV20-1 and TRBJ1-1; D gene unclear. The CDR3 is made up of 13 amino acids. Germline lookup yields CDR1 DFQATT and CDR2 SNEGSKA (reference sequence). CDR3 sequence reads: CSARVRANTEALF. The CDR3, as DNA: TGCAGTGCTAGAGTAAGGGCGAACACTGAAGCTTTATTT.

This clonotype has ten or more counts. The genes are TRBV4-2 and TRBJ2-7; 8 bases match TRBD2. CDR1 and CDR2 from the germline V gene are LGHNA and YNFKEQ. This CDR3 is built from 18 residues. Germline trimming cut 0 bases from V and 1 base from J; bases unmatched to any gene: 11. The CDR3 DNA reads as TGTGCCAGCAGCCAAGATCCCAGCGGGAGTGTGACGTCCTACGAGCAGTACTTC. It specifies CASSQDPSGSVTSYEQYF.

This clonotype has at least ten counts. The rearrangement links TRBV19 to TRBJ1-2; 8 positions agree with TRBD1. The CDR3 has 16 residues. V shed 4 bases and J 0 bases; nucleotides not matched to a gene: 7. Germline V gene sequence: CDR1 LNHDA, CDR2 SQIVND (reference sequence). This chain's CDR3 is CASSTHQGAANYGYTF. For the CDR3, the DNA is TGTGCCAGTAGTACACATCAGGGGGCAGCTAACTATGGCTACACCTTC. The full variable domain, its missing parts supplied by reference TRBV19 and TRBJ1-2, is DGGITQSPKYLFRKEGQNVTLSCEQNLNHDAMYWYRQDPGQGLRLIYYSQIVNDFQKGDIAEGYSVSREKKESFPLTVTSAQKNPTAFYLCASSTHQGAANYGYTFGSGTRLTVV.

This clonotype was recorded at least ten times. This chain uses TRBV9 with TRBJ2-1, with 8 bases identical to TRBD1. The junction had 19 bases not matched to a gene; V was cut back by 3 bases and J by 8 bases. The CDR3 loop spans 18 amino acids. CDR1 and CDR2 from the germline V gene are SGDLS and YYNGEE. CDR3 nucleotide sequence: TGTGCCAGCAGCGCGGGACAGGAGTGGGACCCGGGGATGGATGAGCAGTTCTTC. Protein product: CASSAGQEWDPGMDEQFF.

The table lists this clonotype with many counts. This sequence joins TRBV9 and TRBJ1-4; 11 bases fit TRBD1. Looked up from germline, CDR1 is SGDLS and CDR2 is YYNGEE. This CDR3 region has 15 residues. Losses at the gene ends were 2 bases for V and 8 bases for J; bases not matched to a gene: 5. CDR3 amino acids: CASSVGTGGGEKLFF. For the CDR3, the DNA is TGTGCCAGCAGCGTCGGGACAGGGGGTGGCGAAAAACTGTTTTTT.

This clonotype was picked up many times. This chain uses TRBV20-1 with TRBJ1-4; the D is unclear. This CDR3 region has 17 residues. CDR1 DFQATT and CDR2 SNEGSKA come from the germline V gene (reference sequence). Deletions cut 0 bases from V and 0 bases from J, with 14 bases between. The CDR3 spells CSARDQIGSSTNEKLFF. In DNA form, the CDR3 reads TGCAGTGCTAGAGATCAAATAGGGAGCTCAACTAATGAAAAACTGTTTTTT.

This clonotype was recorded at least ten times. J is TRBJ1-6 and V is TRBV20-1; a weak D match, TRBD1 (6 bases). The V gene's germline CDR1 is DFQATT and CDR2 SNEGSKA (reference sequence). V shed 1 base and J shed 16 bases, with 17 bases lying between them. CDR3 size: 13 residues. In DNA form, the CDR3 reads TGCAGTGCTAGAGGACAGGAACGAAAGGGACTCCACTTT. This sequence encodes CSARGQERKGLHF.

This clonotype has at least ten counts. CDR3 DNA sequence: TGCAGTGCTTTCCGCGGGGGGACAGATACGCAGTATTTT. It yields the protein CSAFRGGTDTQYF. This chain connects TRBV20-1 to TRBJ2-3; 8 bases agree with TRBD2. The CDR3 consists of 13 residues. The V segment lost 5 bases and the J segment 3 bases; nucleotides outside the gene matches: 4. The germline CDR1 and CDR2 sequences are DFQATT and SNEGSKA (reference sequence).

This clonotype was observed at least ten times. This chain uses TRBV19 with TRBJ2-7; 10 bases are shared with TRBD1. With 3 bases clipped from V and 2 bases from J, the junction kept 4 bases outside the gene matches. The V gene's germline CDR1 is LNHDA and CDR2 SQIVND (reference sequence). The CDR3 is 15 residues long. The chain's CDR3 is CASSIRGQGPYEQYF. DNA for the CDR3: TGTGCCAGTAGTATTCGGGGACAGGGGCCCTACGAGCAGTACTTC.

This clonotype occurred many times. CDR3: CASSLDLLAGGVTDTQYF. CDR3 DNA sequence: TGTGCCAGCAGCTTGGATCTTCTAGCGGGAGGAGTCACAGATACGCAGTATTTT. The V gene is TRBV5-6, the J gene TRBJ2-3; 11 bases line up with TRBD2. In germline, CDR1 is SGHDT, CDR2 YYEEEE. The CDR3 totals 18 residues. Germline trimming cut 0 bases from V and 2 bases from J; bases unmatched to any gene: 8.

This clonotype was found many times. This rearrangement joins TRBV7-9 to TRBJ1-5, with D unclear. The V gene lost 4 bases and the J gene lost 4 bases, with 5 bases spanning the gap. The CDR3 has 12 residues. Germline CDR1 is SEHNR and CDR2 is FQNEAQ (reference sequence). The CDR3 spells CASSSVNQPQHF. In DNA form, the CDR3 reads TGTGCCAGCAGCTCAGTAAATCAGCCCCAGCATTTT.

About this clonotype: Possible read error: a much larger clone is one base away. The gene calls are TRBV20-1 and TRBJ1-3, with 7 bases fitting TRBD1. The CDR3 is 20 amino acids. Germline V gene lookup returns CDR1 DFQATT and CDR2 SNEGSKA (reference sequence). CDR3 nucleotides: TGCTGTGCTAGAGCCGGGACAGAGACATGGACTACCATTGCGGAAAACACCATATATTTT. Protein product: CCARAGTETWTTIAENTIYF.